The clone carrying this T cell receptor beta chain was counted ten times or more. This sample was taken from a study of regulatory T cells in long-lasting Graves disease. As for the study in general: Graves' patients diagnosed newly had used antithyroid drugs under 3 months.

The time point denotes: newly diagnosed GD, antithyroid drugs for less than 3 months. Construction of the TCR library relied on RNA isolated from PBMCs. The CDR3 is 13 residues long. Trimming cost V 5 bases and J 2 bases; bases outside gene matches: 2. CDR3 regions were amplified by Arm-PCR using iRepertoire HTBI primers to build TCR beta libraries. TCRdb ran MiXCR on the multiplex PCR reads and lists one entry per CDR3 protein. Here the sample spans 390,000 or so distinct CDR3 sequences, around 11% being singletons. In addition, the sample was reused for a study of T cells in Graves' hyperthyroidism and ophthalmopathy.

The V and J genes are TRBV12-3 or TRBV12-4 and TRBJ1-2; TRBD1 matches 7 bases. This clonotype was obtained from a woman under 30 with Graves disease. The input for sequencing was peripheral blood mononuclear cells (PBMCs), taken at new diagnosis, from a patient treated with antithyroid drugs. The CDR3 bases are TGTGCCAGCAGTCCGACAGGGAACTATGGCTACACCTTC. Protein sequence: CASSPTGNYGYTF.